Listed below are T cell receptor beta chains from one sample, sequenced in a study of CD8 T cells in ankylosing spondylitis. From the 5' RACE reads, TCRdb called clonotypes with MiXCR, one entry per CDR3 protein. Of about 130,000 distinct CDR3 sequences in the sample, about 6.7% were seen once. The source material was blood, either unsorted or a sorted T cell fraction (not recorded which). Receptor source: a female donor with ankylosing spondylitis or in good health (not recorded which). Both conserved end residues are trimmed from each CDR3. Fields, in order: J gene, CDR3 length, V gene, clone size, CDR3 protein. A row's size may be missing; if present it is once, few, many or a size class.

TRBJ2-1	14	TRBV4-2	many	ASSQERTGLNNEQF
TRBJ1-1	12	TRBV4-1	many	ASSARTGQTEAF
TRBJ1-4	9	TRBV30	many	AWSIREKLF
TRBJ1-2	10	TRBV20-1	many	SASAANYGYT
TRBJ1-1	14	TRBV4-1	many	ASSQERRAENTEAF
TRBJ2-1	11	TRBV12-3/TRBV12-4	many	ASSPRQGNEQF
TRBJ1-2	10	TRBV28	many	ASSLGTYGYT
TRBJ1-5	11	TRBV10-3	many	ASAVEFNQPQH
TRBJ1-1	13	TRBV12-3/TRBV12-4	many	ASSLSRGLNTEAF
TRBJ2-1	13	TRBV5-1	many	ASSLVQGTYNEQF
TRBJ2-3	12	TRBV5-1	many	ASSPGTAPDTQY
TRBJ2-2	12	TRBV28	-	ASTTAEVTGVLF
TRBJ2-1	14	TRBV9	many	ASSSRTGRRYNEQF
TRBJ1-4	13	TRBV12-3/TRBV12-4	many	ASSLIGGLGEKLF
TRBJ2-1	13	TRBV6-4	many	ASSAGTNDYNEQF
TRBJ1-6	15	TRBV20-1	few	SARVSGTGVRNSPLH
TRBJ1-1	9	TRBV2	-	ASTDVTEAF